Following are 8 T cell receptor beta chains from one sample sequenced in a study of blood T cells in healthy people across ages (dated by TCRdb to the mid-2010s). Library method: 5' RACE. The sequencer was an Illumina HiSeq 2500. A second roughly 6 to 11 cycle PCR used a sample-barcoded 5' primer and a J-beta primer mix. The public sequencing data were trimmed at Q25 with fastp and processed into clonotypes with MiXCR by TCRdb, which kept only in-frame beta chains. Identical CDR3 proteins give one entry, which carries the most common genes and DNA. The table for this sample lists roughly 1,700,000 distinct CDR3 sequences; 28% of them were counted only once. Around 7.7% of the sample rests with the top ten. The sequenced material came from blood. The receptors originated from a young woman in good health.

A note on this clonotype: A junction end diverges from the germline sequence, so it may reflect a read error. The genes are TRBV7-9 and TRBJ2-1, with 8 bases aligning to TRBD2. The germline V gene encodes CDR1 SEHNR and CDR2 FQNEAQ (reference sequence). The length of the CDR3 is 14 residues. In DNA, the CDR3 is TGTGCCAACAGCTTAGGTAGCGGGAACTATGAGCAGTTCTTC. It is translated as CANSLGSGNYEQFF.

The chain joins TRBV7-9 to TRBJ2-7, with a possible D match to TRBD2 (5 bases). The J call could be wrong; TRBJ2-5 is a better fit for the DNA end. The CDR3 is 16 amino acids. The V gene's germline CDR1 is SEHNR and CDR2 FQNEAQ (reference sequence). The CDR3 sequence: CASSLGRIVTGGTQYF. CDR3 DNA: TGTGCCAGCAGCTTAGGTCGCATAGTAACCGGAGGGACCCAGTACTTC.

The V call is TRBV19, the J call TRBJ1-2; a possible D gene is TRBD1 (6 bases). Germline lookup yields CDR1 LNHDA and CDR2 SQIVND (reference sequence). The CDR3 covers 15 residues. Trimming pared 6 bases from V and 7 bases from J, leaving 21 bases between. CDR3 residues: CASSSLATGTRGYTF. Here the CDR3 DNA reads TGTGCCAGTAGCTCCCTCGCTACAGGGACCCGTGGCTACACCTTC.

This clonotype was counted between two and nine times. This rearrangement joins TRBV7-2 to TRBJ2-4; tentative D call: TRBD1 (6 bases). Trimming took off 1 base at V and 6 bases at J, with 13 bases between the two ends. This CDR3 spans 15 amino acids. Per germline, CDR1 SGHTA and CDR2 FQGNSA. The CDR3, as DNA: TGTGCCAGCAGCTTAGAGGGACAAATAAGAAACATTCAGTACTTC. The encoded protein is CASSLEGQIRNIQYF.

The chain carries TRBV7-3 and TRBJ2-3; TRBD2 matches at 8 bases. The CDR3 is 16 amino acids. Germline CDR1 SGHTA, CDR2 FQGTGA. The V gene end was trimmed by 3 bases and the J gene end by 2 bases; junction bases not matched to a gene: 7. The CDR3 protein is CASSFKRGGTTDTQYF. CDR3 DNA: TGTGCCAGCAGCTTTAAACGGGGGGGAACCACAGATACGCAGTATTTT.

This chain uses TRBV7-9 with TRBJ1-1, with D possibly TRBD1 on 5 matching bases. This CDR3 region has 15 residues. V lost 5 bases and J 0 bases, leaving 13 bases between the germline ends. In germline, CDR1 is SEHNR, CDR2 FQNEAQ (reference sequence). This chain's CDR3 is CASSQRGMLNTEAFF. The CDR3 DNA follows: TGTGCCAGCAGCCAGCGGGGGATGCTGAACACTGAAGCTTTCTTT.

The genes are TRBV9 and TRBJ1-4; tentatively, D is TRBD1 (6 bases). Per germline, CDR1 SGDLS and CDR2 YYNGEE. The CDR3 runs 15 residues. Trimming took 0 bases from V and 7 from J, leaving 13 bases between them. The CDR3 coding sequence is TGTGCCAGCAGCGTAGAAGGGTCAGGGGTTGAAAAACTGTTTTTT. It codes for CASSVEGSGVEKLFF.

This clonotype was recorded many times. The CDR3 reads CASSYSGGASYEQYF. CDR3 coding DNA: TGTGCCAGCAGCTATAGCGGGGGGGCTTCCTACGAGCAGTACTTC. The chain employs TRBV12-3 or TRBV12-4 and TRBJ2-7; 11 bases line up with TRBD2. The CDR3 contains 15 residues. V dropped 6 bases and J dropped 1; count of bases not matched to a gene: 5.